This entry concerns a single T cell receptor (beta chain). The sample is drawn from a study of blood T cell repertoires in COVID-19. Study background: The United States, Italy and Spain provided the acute and convalescent COVID-19 samples. In each case, the material was cDNA or gDNA derived from T cells, B-cell-depleted T cells, or PBMCs.

Per the original data handling: Reference gene primer amplification in the assay estimated nucleated cell counts. Measured with immunoSEQ multiplex PCR; TCRdb has only the in-frame clones, and not every one. V and J calls and clone size are given by that table; D and trimming were obtained from the DNA. Of approximately 140,000 clones listed, almost 90% were seen once; the top ten hold about 1.5%. Germline V gene lookup returns CDR1 MNHEY and CDR2 SVGAGI. CDR3 length equals 13 residues. Trimming shortened V by 2 bases and J by 4 bases, and 8 bases separated the two germline ends. The rearrangement links TRBV6-5 to TRBJ1-2, with D possibly TRBD1 on 5 matching bases. This receptor was obtained from a woman aged 55-69 years with acute or convalescent COVID-19. Sequenced input: peripheral blood. The CDR3 DNA is TGTGCCAGCAGTTACGACAGAAGCTATGGCTACACCTTC. Translation: CASSYDRSYGYTF.